This TCR beta chain came from a study of CD4 T cells in relation to SARS-CoV-2 and coronaviruses. Study-level points and caveats: Around two thirds of donors had memory CD4+ clonotypes crossrecognizing SARS-CoV-2 and common cold coronavirus spike.

The repertoire was sequenced with immunoSEQ multiplex PCR; TCRdb's copy has only in-frame clones and lacks some. Of 10,000 to 15,000 clones in the sample, over 65% were seen once. Before the COVID-19 pandemic, during about 2010-2018, CD4+ T cells were taken from unexposed donors. The cells were cultured for approximately 10 days before CD4+ T cells were isolated. Note on this clone: The antigen is undetermined.

This TCR derives from a human donor in good health. The sequenced material came from CD4+ T cells from PBMCs, cultured in vitro.

As DNA, the CDR3 is TGTGCCAGCAGTGAAGGGCCCCTAGCGGGAGGCTACAATGAGCAGTTCTTC. Its translation: CASSEGPLAGGYNEQFF. The V gene is TRBV6-4, the J gene TRBJ2-1; TRBD2 aligns across 11 bases. The CDR3 length is 17 residues. Germline CDR1 is MRHNA and CDR2 is SNTAGT. After removal of 3 bases from V and 3 bases from J, the junction contained 7 bases not matched to a gene.